These 7 T cell receptor beta chains came from one sample sequenced in a study of CD8 T cells in ankylosing spondylitis. TCRdb fed the 5' RACE reads into MiXCR, producing one record per CDR3 protein. The data hold around 770,000 distinct CDR3 sequences, with under 20% observed a single time. Antigen specificity for these receptors is unknown. Study-level points and caveats: A TCR beta motif made of eight highly homologous variants seemed typical of ankylosing spondylitis blood.

The sample taken for sequencing was blood, either unsorted or a sorted T cell fraction (not recorded which). These receptors originate from a male donor with ankylosing spondylitis.

This clonotype was seen more than once but under ten times. This chain uses TRBV5-6 with TRBJ2-7; 10 positions agree with TRBD2. Losses at the gene ends were 0 bases for V and 2 bases for J; bases not matched to a gene: 5. This CDR3 is 16 amino acids long. Germline loops: CDR1 SGHDT, CDR2 YYEEEE. CDR3 amino acids: CASSLEIAGGAYEQYF. CDR3 in DNA: TGTGCCAGCAGCTTGGAGATAGCGGGAGGTGCCTACGAGCAGTACTTC.

This rearrangement joins TRBV4-1 to TRBJ1-5; no firm D call. This CDR3 has 16 amino acids. Germline CDR1 MGHRA, CDR2 YSYEKL. Trimming stripped 3 bases from V and 0 bases from J, with 12 bases between. CDR3 in amino acids: CASSHQAGYSNQPQHF. The DNA for the CDR3 is TGCGCCAGCAGCCACCAAGCGGGGTATAGCAATCAGCCCCAGCATTTT.

The chain employs TRBV12-3 or TRBV12-4 and TRBJ2-1; D is ambiguous. The V gene lost 3 bases and the J gene lost 5 bases, with 11 bases spanning the gap. The CDR3 extends over 14 amino acids. The CDR3 protein is CASSFRYSDNEQFF. CDR3 nucleotides: TGTGCCAGCAGTTTCCGCTACTCGGACAATGAGCAGTTCTTC.

The V and J genes are TRBV7-2 and TRBJ1-1; 8 nucleotides line up with TRBD1. Losses at the gene ends were 7 bases for V and 2 bases for J; bases not matched to a gene: 6. Germline CDR1 SGHTA, CDR2 FQGNSA. This CDR3 contains 14 residues. Here the CDR3 DNA reads TGTGCCAGCACCCTTGACAGGGGAAACACTGAAGCTTTCTTT. Translating it yields CASTLDRGNTEAFF.

This clonotype has just a few counts. The CDR3 protein is CASTDWEGPKALYEQYF. DNA of the CDR3: TGTGCCAGCACCGATTGGGAGGGACCCAAGGCGCTTTACGAGCAGTACTTC. The chain is built from TRBV28 and TRBJ2-7, with 7 bases lining up with TRBD2. Trimming took 7 bases from V and 4 from J; bases not matched to a gene: 19. The germline CDR1 and CDR2 sequences are MDHEN and SYDVKM. The CDR3 length is 17 residues.

The chain links TRBV6-5 to TRBJ1-3; D is unresolved. CDR3 length equals 16 residues. CDR1 is MNHEY, CDR2 SVGAGI, per germline. Trimming cost V 0 bases and J 0 bases, with 9 bases left between them. CDR3 in DNA: TGTGCCAGCAGTTACTCGAGGGCCCTCTCTGGAAACACCATATATTTT. Its translation is CASSYSRALSGNTIYF.

The rearrangement joins TRBV4-1 to TRBJ2-1; TRBD2 aligns across 11 bases. The CDR3 runs 16 residues. V lost 0 bases to trimming and J lost 9 bases; unmatched junction nucleotides: 7. From germline, CDR1 is MGHRA and CDR2 YSYEKL. CDR3 DNA: TGCGCCAGCAGCCAAGAGGGGACTAGCGGAGTTTTTGAGCAGTTCTTC. It is translated as CASSQEGTSGVFEQFF.